This T cell receptor beta chain was documented in a study of CD8 T cells in ankylosing spondylitis. Study results and caveats: Significant enrichment of disease-linked clones was reported in matched ankylosing spondylitis synovial fluid.

In its sample, this clonotype was seen many times. Its cognate antigen is unknown. Library preparation for TCR beta used quantitative 5'-RACE with molecular barcodes. TCRdb independently ran MiXCR on the 5' RACE reads; one entry per CDR3 protein. The data hold a few hundred thousand distinct CDR3 sequences, with about 10% observed a single time. This clonotype was sampled from a male donor with ankylosing spondylitis or in good health (not recorded which). Sequencing was carried out using blood, either unsorted or a sorted T cell fraction (not recorded which).

The CDR3 loop reads CASSPRTGGRTEAFF. CDR3 bases: TGTGCCAGCTCACCCAGGACAGGGGGCCGCACTGAAGCTTTCTTT. V gene TRBV18 combines with J gene TRBJ1-1, with 11 bases fitting TRBD1. J gave up 4 bases and V 3 bases, and 4 bases lay outside the gene matches. The germline V gene has CDR1 KGHSH and CDR2 LQKENI. The CDR3 is 15 amino acids.